The 20 T cell receptor beta chains given below trace back to one sample, sequenced in a study of CD8 T cells in Susac syndrome. Reverse transcription of about 0.45 to 1 ug RNA was carried out with random hexamers. TCRdb ran MiXCR on the immunoSEQ multiplex PCR reads and lists one entry per CDR3 protein. The sample has 150,000 to 200,000 distinct CDR3 sequences; roughly 95% are singletons. Specimen: CD4+ T cells from PBMCs. These receptors were taken from a human donor with multiple sclerosis.

The CDR3 loop is CSFEGDIYGYTF. The CDR3 DNA sequence: TGCAGCTTCGAGGGGGACATCTATGGCTACACCTTC. This sequence joins TRBV29-1 and TRBJ1-2, with D possibly matching TRBD1 (6 bases). The V gene's germline CDR1 is SQVTM and CDR2 ANQGSEA. CDR3 length: 12 residues. V was clipped by 8 bases and J by 4 bases, with 14 bases between them.

The V call is TRBV20-1, the J call TRBJ2-7, with 7 bases lining up with TRBD1. This CDR3 spans 14 amino acids. After removal of 2 bases from V and 3 bases from J, the junction contained 7 bases not matched to a gene. Germline V gives CDR1 DFQATT, CDR2 SNEGSKA (reference sequence). The CDR3 DNA is TGCAGTGCTAGACCACTCCGGGACAGCTACGAGCAGTACTTC. It is translated as CSARPLRDSYEQYF.

The chain uses TRBV24-1 and TRBJ2-2; D ambiguous. The length of the CDR3 is 12 residues. V lost 1 base, J lost 8 bases, and 4 bases lay in between. The germline V gene encodes CDR1 KGHDR and CDR2 SFDVKD. The CDR3 protein is CATSDLKGELFF. The DNA for the CDR3 is TGTGCCACCAGTGATTTAAAAGGGGAGCTGTTTTTT.

This sequence joins TRBV20-1 and TRBJ2-5; tentative D call: TRBD2 (5 bases). The germline V gene encodes CDR1 DFQATT and CDR2 SNEGSKA (reference sequence). The V end was cut by 0 bases, the J end by 6 bases, with 17 bases between. The CDR3 runs to 15 residues. The CDR3 DNA sequence: TGCAGTGCTAGAGATCAGCCGCTTAGCGACCAGACCCAGTACTTC. It codes for CSARDQPLSDQTQYF.

J is TRBJ2-1 and V is TRBV7-9, with D maybe TRBD1 (6 bases). Trimming took off 5 bases at V and 4 bases at J, with 9 bases between the two ends. There are 13 residues in the CDR3. Germline lookup yields CDR1 SEHNR and CDR2 FQNEAQ (reference sequence). CDR3 in amino acids: CASSPGQYNEQFF. The CDR3 nucleotides read TGTGCCAGCAGCCCCGGACAGTACAATGAGCAGTTCTTC.

V and J are TRBV7-3 and TRBJ1-1; TRBD1 might be the D (5 bases). The germline gives CDR1 SGHTA, CDR2 FQGTGA. Between the trimmed V and J ends, which lost 3 bases and 4 bases, there was a span of 12 bases. CDR3 length: 14 residues. The CDR3 protein is CASSLAGISTEAFF. The DNA of the CDR3 is TGTGCCAGCAGCTTGGCAGGGATATCCACTGAAGCTTTCTTT.

The chain is built from TRBV30 and TRBJ1-5; D is undetermined. The CDR3 is 13 residues long. The V gene lost 5 bases and the J gene lost 5 bases, with 13 bases spanning the gap. From germline, CDR1 is GTSNPN and CDR2 SVGIG (reference sequence). The CDR3 spells CAWGKNLDQPQHF. The CDR3 DNA follows: TGTGCCTGGGGTAAAAACCTTGATCAGCCCCAGCATTTT.

This chain uses TRBV28 with TRBJ2-7; D remains ambiguous. The CDR3 covers 13 residues. Per germline, CDR1 MDHEN and CDR2 SYDVKM. The V end lost 10 bases, the J end lost 0 bases, and 13 bases lay between the germline ends. The CDR3 loop reads CATYDLGSYEQYF. CDR3 in DNA: TGTGCCACCTACGACCTGGGCTCCTACGAGCAGTACTTC.

V and J are TRBV5-4 and TRBJ2-4, with D possibly being TRBD1 (5 bases). The germline V gene encodes CDR1 SGHNT and CDR2 YYREEE (reference sequence). CDR3 length: 16 amino acids. With 3 bases removed from V and 1 base from J, the gap between germline ends came to 14 bases. The DNA of the CDR3 is TGTGCCAGCAGCTCCCGCTCTCCAGGGGCCAAAAACATTCAGTACTTC. Translating it yields CASSSRSPGAKNIQYF.

The V and J genes are TRBV7-3 and TRBJ1-2; D unclear. Trimming cost V 0 bases and J 8 bases, with 10 bases left between them. The CDR3 spans 13 residues. Germline values: CDR1 SGHTA, CDR2 FQGTGA. As DNA, the CDR3 is TGTGCCAGCAGCTTAACCGGGGAGGGCGGCTACACCTTC. Encoded protein: CASSLTGEGGYTF.

This chain connects TRBV7-9 to TRBJ1-5; D perhaps matches TRBD1 (5 bases). The CDR3 is 16 amino acids. V lost 5 bases to trimming and J lost 4 bases, with 18 bases between them. CDR1 SEHNR and CDR2 FQNEAQ come from the germline V gene (reference sequence). CDR3 sequence reads: CASSPQRDSRNQPQHF. In DNA form, the CDR3 reads TGTGCCAGCAGCCCGCAAAGGGACTCCAGAAATCAGCCCCAGCATTTT.

The gene calls are TRBV10-2 and TRBJ1-5, with a tentative D call TRBD1 (5 bases). Trimming pared 3 bases from V and 2 bases from J, leaving 11 bases between. The CDR3 is 15 amino acids. In germline, CDR1 is WSHSY, CDR2 SAAADI. CDR3 residues: CASSDLGGGNQPQHF. CDR3 bases: TGCGCCAGCAGTGATCTGGGGGGGGGCAATCAGCCCCAGCATTTT.

The gene calls are TRBV14 and TRBJ2-5; D gene ambiguous. Germline loops: CDR1 SGHDN, CDR2 FVKESK. The CDR3 is 11 residues long. Trimming pared 0 bases from V and 8 bases from J, leaving 4 bases between. For the CDR3, the DNA is TGTGCCAGCAGCCAAGAACTAACCCAGTACTTC. It codes for CASSQELTQYF.

The CDR3 protein is CSARSSGNTGELFF. The CDR3 region has the DNA TGCAGTGCTAGGTCTAGCGGAAACACCGGGGAGCTGTTTTTT. The rearrangement uses TRBV20-1 and TRBJ2-2, with 7 bases matching TRBD2. The CDR3 length is 14 residues. V shed 3 bases and J 2 bases; nucleotides not matched to a gene: 3. Per germline, CDR1 DFQATT and CDR2 SNEGSKA (reference sequence).

The chain has TRBV5-6 and TRBJ2-1, with 8 nucleotides matching TRBD2. The trim removed 4 bases at V and 4 bases at J, leaving 10 bases unmatched. Per germline, CDR1 SGHDT and CDR2 YYEEEE. The CDR3 sequence is 16 residues long. The CDR3: CASSHDLAGVYNEQFF. CDR3 nucleotides: TGTGCCAGCAGCCACGATCTAGCGGGTGTATACAATGAGCAGTTCTTC.

The V call is TRBV12-3 or TRBV12-4, the J call TRBJ1-2; no reliable D call. V was trimmed by 3 bases and J by 5 bases, leaving 10 bases between them. CDR3 length equals 13 residues. CDR3 loop: CASSFRVLYGYTF. The CDR3 bases are TGTGCCAGCAGTTTTCGTGTCCTATATGGCTACACCTTC.

The CDR3 reads CASQRASGPETQYF. CDR3 bases: TGTGCCAGTCAACGGGCTAGCGGGCCAGAGACCCAGTACTTC. This sequence joins TRBV19 and TRBJ2-5, with TRBD2 identical over 8 bases. This CDR3 contains 14 residues. CDR1 is LNHDA, CDR2 SQIVND, per germline (reference sequence). V gave up 8 bases and J gave up 4 bases; unmatched junction bases: 9.

This chain uses TRBV20-1 with TRBJ1-1, with 12 bases that match TRBD1. The V gene's germline CDR1 is DFQATT and CDR2 SNEGSKA (reference sequence). The CDR3 length is 14 residues. The ends lost 6 bases at V and 4 bases at J; junction bases unmatched: 6. Here the CDR3 reads CSAGTGGSGTEAFF. The CDR3 DNA reads as TGCAGTGCCGGGACAGGGGGCTCGGGCACTGAAGCTTTCTTT.

This chain links TRBV15 with TRBJ1-1; 8 positions match TRBD1. J was trimmed by 2 bases and V by 4 bases; bases with no gene match: 3. The CDR3 runs 14 residues. Germline V lookup: CDR1 LNHNV, CDR2 YYDKDF (reference sequence). The CDR3 protein is CATSIQGVNTEAFF. The CDR3 coding sequence is TGTGCCACCAGCATACAGGGGGTTAACACTGAAGCTTTCTTT.

V usage is TRBV6-2 or TRBV6-3 and J usage is TRBJ2-2; D assignment may be TRBD1 or TRBD2 (5 bases each). Trimming took 7 bases from V and 8 from J, leaving 20 bases between them. This CDR3 is built from 15 residues. Germline CDR1 MNHEY, CDR2 SVGEGT. In nucleotides, the CDR3 is TGTGCCAGCAATAGACCGGGGCGAGCATCAGGGGAGCTGTTTTTT. It yields the protein CASNRPGRASGELFF.